The clone carrying this TCR beta chain was recorded at least ten times. Its antigen is unidentified. This sample was taken from a study of T cells after yellow fever vaccination. Study at large: With SMART-Seq v4 Ultra Low Input, the fractions containing low cell numbers were prepared. Findings and caveats of the study: Weaker overall, the secondary response nonetheless peaked faster (day 5 versus 15).

TCR cDNA was made by 5'RACE template switching, adding a universal primer site and UMIs. Via MiXCR, TCRdb re-called the 5' RACE reads, giving one row per CDR3 protein. This table has some 670,000 distinct CDR3 sequences, approximately 13% appearing once. The CDR3 is 12 residues long. The ends were cut back, 3 bases at V and 4 bases at J, with 7 bases in the middle. The sequences come from PBMCs, collected on the day of the yellow fever booster vaccination. This TCR came from a young man who received the YFV17D yellow fever vaccine. The chain recombines TRBV12-3 or TRBV12-4 with TRBJ2-7, with D possibly called TRBD1 or TRBD2 (5 bases each). This chain's CDR3 is CASSFGAYEQYF. CDR3 bases: TGTGCCAGCAGTTTCGGGGCTTACGAGCAGTACTTC.